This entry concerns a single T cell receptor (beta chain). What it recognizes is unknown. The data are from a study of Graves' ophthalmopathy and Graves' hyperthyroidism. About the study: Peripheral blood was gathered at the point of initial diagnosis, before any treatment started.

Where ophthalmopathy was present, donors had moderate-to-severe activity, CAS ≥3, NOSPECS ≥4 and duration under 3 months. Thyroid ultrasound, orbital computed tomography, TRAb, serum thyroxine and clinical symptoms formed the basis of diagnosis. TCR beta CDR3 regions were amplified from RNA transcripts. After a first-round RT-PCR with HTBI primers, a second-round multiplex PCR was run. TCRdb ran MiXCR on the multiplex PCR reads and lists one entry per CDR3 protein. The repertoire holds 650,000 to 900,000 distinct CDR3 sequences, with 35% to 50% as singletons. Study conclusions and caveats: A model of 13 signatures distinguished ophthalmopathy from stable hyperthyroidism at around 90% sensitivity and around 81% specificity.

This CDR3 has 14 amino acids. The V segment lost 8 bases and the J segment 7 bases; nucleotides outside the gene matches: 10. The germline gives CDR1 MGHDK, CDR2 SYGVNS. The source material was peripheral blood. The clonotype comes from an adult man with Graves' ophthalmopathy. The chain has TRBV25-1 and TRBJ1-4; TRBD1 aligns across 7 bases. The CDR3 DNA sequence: TGTGCCAGCGTCGCACGGGACAGAGGTGAAAAACTGTTTTTT. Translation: CASVARDRGEKLFF. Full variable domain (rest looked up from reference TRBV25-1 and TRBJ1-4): EADIYQTPRYLVIGTGKKITLECSQTMGHDKMYWYQQDPGMELHLIHYSYGVNSTEKGDLSSESTVSRIRTEHFPLTLESARPSHTSQYLCASVARDRGEKLFFGSGTQLSVL.